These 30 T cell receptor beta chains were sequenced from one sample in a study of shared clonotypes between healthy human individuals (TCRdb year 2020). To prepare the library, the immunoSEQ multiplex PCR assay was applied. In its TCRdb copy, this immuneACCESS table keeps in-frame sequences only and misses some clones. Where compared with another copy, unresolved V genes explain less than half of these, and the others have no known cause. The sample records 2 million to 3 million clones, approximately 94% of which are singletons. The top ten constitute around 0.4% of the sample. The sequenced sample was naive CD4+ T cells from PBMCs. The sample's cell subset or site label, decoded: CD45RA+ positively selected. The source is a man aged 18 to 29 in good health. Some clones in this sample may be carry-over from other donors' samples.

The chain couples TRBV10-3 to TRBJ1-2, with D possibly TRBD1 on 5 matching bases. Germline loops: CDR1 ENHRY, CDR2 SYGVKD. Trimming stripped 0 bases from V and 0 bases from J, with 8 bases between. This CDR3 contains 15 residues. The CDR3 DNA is TGTGCCATCAGTGAGTCGGGGGGTTCTAACTATGGCTACACCTTC. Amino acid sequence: CAISESGGSNYGYTF.

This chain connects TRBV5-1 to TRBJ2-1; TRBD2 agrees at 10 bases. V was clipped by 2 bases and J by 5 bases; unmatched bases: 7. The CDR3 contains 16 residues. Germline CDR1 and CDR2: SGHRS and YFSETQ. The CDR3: CASSLLPGTSDNEQFF. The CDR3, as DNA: TGCGCCAGCAGCTTACTCCCCGGGACTAGCGACAATGAGCAGTTCTTC.

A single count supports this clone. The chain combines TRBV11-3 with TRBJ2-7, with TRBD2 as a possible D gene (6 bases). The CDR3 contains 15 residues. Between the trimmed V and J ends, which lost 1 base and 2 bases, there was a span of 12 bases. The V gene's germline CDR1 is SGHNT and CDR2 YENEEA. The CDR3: CASSLGPGETYEQYF. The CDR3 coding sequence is TGTGCCAGCAGCTTAGGTCCGGGGGAAACCTACGAGCAGTACTTC.

CDR3 sequence reads: CASRPKETSGRANEQFF. The CDR3 DNA sequence: TGTGCCAGCAGGCCGAAGGAAACTAGCGGGAGGGCCAATGAGCAGTTCTTC. This chain connects TRBV7-9 to TRBJ2-1; 13 positions agree with TRBD2. V lost 6 bases to trimming and J lost 6 bases; unmatched junction nucleotides: 11. The CDR3 is 17 amino acids. From germline, CDR1 is SEHNR and CDR2 FQNEAQ (reference sequence). Variable domain in full (rest from reference TRBV7-9 and TRBJ2-1): DTGVSQNPRHKITKRGQNVTFRCDPISEHNRLYWYRQTLGQGPEFLTYFQNEAQLEKSRLLSDRFSAERPKGSFSTLEIQRTEQGDSAMYLCASRPKETSGRANEQFFGPGTRLTVL.

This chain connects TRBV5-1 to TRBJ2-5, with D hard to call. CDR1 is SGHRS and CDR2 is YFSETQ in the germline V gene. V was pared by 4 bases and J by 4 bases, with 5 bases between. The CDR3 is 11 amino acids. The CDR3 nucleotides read TGCGCCAGCAGCGTGAGAGAGACCCAGTACTTC. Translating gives CASSVRETQYF.

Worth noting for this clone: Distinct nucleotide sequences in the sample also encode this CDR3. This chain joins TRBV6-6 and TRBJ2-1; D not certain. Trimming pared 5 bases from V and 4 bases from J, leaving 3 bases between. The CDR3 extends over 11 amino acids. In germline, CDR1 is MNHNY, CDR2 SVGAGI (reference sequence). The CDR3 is CASSPYNEQFF. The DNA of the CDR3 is TGTGCCAGCAGTCCGTACAATGAGCAGTTCTTC.

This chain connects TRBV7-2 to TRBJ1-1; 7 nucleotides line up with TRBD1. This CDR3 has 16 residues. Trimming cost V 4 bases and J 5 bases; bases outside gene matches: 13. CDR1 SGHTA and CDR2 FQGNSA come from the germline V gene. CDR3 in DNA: TGTGCCAGCAGCTATAATACCGGGACAGCGAGGACTGAAGCTTTCTTT. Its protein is CASSYNTGTARTEAFF.

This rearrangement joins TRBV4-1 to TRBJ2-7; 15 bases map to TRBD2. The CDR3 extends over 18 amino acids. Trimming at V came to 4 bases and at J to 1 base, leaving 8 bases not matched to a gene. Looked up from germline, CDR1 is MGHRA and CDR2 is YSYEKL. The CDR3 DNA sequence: TGCGCCAGCAGCCGGGGACTAGCGGGAGGAGGAGGGTCCTACGAGCAGTACTTC. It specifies CASSRGLAGGGGSYEQYF.

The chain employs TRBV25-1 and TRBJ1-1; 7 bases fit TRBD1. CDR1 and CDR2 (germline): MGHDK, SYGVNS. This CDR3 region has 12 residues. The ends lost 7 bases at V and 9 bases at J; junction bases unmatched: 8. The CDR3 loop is CASIRQGIKAFF. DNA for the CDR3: TGTGCCAGCATCAGACAGGGTATCAAAGCTTTCTTT.

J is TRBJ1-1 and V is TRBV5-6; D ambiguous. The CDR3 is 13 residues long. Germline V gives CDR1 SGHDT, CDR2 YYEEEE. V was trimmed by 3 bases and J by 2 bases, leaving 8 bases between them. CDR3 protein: CASSSPANTEAFF. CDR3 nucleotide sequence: TGTGCCAGCAGCTCTCCGGCTAACACTGAAGCTTTCTTT.

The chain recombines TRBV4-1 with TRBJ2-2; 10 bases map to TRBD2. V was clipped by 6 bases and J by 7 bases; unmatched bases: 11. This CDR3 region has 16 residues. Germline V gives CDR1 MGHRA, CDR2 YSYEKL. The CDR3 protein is CASRDRWTSGDGELFF. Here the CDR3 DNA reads TGCGCCAGCAGAGATAGGTGGACTAGCGGAGACGGGGAGCTGTTTTTT.

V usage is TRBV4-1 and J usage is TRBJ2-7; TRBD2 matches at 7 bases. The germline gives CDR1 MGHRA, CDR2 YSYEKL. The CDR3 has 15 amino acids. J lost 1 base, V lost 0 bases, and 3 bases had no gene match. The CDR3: CASSQEGGRSYEQYF. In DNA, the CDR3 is TGCGCCAGCAGCCAAGAGGGCGGGAGATCCTACGAGCAGTACTTC.

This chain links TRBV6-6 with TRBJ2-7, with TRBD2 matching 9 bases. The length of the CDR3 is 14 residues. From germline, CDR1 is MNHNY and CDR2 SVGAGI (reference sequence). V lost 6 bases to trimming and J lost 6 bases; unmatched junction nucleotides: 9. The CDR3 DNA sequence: TGTGCCAGCAGGATTAGCGGGAGCGAAGGCGAGCAGTACTTC. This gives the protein CASRISGSEGEQYF.

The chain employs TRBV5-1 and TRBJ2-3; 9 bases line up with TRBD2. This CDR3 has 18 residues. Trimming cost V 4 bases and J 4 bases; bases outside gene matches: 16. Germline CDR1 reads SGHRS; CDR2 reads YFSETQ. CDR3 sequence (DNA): TGCGCCAGCAGCCGTCGTGGCGGGAGGGCGGTTGTCCCAGATACGCAGTATTTT. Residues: CASSRRGGRAVVPDTQYF.

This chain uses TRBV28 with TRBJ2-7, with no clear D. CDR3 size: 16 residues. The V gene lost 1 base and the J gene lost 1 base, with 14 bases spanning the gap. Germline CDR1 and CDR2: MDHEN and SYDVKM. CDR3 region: CASSLLDYARSYEQYF. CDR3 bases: TGTGCCAGCAGTTTATTAGATTATGCGCGGTCCTACGAGCAGTACTTC. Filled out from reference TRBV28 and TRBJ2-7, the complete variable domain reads DVKVTQSSRYLVKRTGEKVFLECVQDMDHENMFWYRQDPGLGLRLIYFSYDVKMKEKGDIPEGYSVSREKKERFSLILESASTNQTSMYLCASSLLDYARSYEQYFGPGTRLTVT.

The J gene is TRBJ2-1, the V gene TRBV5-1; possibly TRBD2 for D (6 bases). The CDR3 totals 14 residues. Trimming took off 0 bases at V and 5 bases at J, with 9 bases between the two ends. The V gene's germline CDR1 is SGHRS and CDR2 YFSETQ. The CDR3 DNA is TGCGCCAGCAGCTTGGTAGCGGCTAACAATGAGCAGTTCTTC. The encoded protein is CASSLVAANNEQFF.

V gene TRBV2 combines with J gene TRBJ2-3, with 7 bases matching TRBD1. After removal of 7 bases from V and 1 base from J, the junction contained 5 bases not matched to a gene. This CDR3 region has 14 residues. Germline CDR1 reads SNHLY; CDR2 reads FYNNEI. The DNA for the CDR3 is TGTGCCAGCAAGGGGGACAGACGCACAGATACGCAGTATTTT. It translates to CASKGDRRTDTQYF.

This CDR3 is CASSLITRREVDETQYF. CDR3 DNA sequence: TGTGCCAGCAGTTTGATAACTAGGCGGGAGGTTGATGAGACCCAGTACTTC. The genes are TRBV27 and TRBJ2-5, with 8 bases aligning to TRBD2. V was pared by 3 bases and J by 5 bases, with 14 bases of the junction left unmatched. CDR3 length equals 17 residues. Germline CDR1 and CDR2: MNHEY and SMNVEV (reference sequence).

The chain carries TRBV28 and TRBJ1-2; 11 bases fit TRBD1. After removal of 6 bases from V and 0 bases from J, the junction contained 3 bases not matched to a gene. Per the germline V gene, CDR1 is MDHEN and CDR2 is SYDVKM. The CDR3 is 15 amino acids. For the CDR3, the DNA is TGTGCCAGCAGGCCGGGACAGGGGGCTAACTATGGCTACACCTTC. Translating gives CASRPGQGANYGYTF.

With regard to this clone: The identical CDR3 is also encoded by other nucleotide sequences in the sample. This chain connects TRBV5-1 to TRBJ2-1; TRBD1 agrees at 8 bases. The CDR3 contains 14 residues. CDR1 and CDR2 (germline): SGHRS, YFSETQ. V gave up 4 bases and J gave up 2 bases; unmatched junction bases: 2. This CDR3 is CASSQGATYNEQFF. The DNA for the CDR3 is TGCGCCAGCAGCCAGGGGGCAACCTACAATGAGCAGTTCTTC.

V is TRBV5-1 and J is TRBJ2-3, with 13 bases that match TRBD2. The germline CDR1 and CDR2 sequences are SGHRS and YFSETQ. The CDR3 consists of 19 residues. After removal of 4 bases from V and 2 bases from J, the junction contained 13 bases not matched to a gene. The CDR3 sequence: CASSKSGTSGMGATDTQYF. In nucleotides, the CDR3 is TGCGCCAGCAGCAAATCCGGGACTAGCGGGATGGGGGCCACAGATACGCAGTATTTT.

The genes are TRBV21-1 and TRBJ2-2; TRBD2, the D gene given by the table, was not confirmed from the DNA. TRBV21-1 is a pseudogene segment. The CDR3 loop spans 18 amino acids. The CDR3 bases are TGTGCCAGCAGCAAAGTTTGTTGGGGAGGGTGTTGTACCGGGGAGCTGTTTTTT. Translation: CASSKVCWGGCCTGELFF.

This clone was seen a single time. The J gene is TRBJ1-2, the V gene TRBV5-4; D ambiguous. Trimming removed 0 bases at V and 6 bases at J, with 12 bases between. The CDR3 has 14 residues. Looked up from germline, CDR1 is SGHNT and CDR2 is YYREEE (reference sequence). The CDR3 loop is CASSLAGRTDGYTF. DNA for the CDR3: TGTGCCAGCAGCTTGGCGGGGAGGACCGATGGCTACACCTTC. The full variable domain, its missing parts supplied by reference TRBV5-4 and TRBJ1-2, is ETGVTQSPTHLIKTRGQQVTLRCSSQSGHNTVSWYQQALGQGPQFIFQYYREEENGRGNFPPRFSGLQFPNYSSELNVNALELDDSALYLCASSLAGRTDGYTFGSGTRLTVV.

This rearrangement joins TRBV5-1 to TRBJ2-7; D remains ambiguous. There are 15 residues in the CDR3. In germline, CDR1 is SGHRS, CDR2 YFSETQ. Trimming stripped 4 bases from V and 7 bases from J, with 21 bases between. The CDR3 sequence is CASSPHYSRLQEQYF. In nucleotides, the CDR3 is TGCGCCAGCAGCCCTCACTACTCCCGCCTACAGGAGCAGTACTTC.

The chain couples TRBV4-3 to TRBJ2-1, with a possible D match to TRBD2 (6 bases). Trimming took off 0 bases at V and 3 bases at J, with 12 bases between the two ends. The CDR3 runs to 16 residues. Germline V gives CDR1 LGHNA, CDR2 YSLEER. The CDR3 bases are TGCGCCAGCAGCCAAGAATCCGGGACTCTCTACAATGAGCAGTTCTTC. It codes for CASSQESGTLYNEQFF.

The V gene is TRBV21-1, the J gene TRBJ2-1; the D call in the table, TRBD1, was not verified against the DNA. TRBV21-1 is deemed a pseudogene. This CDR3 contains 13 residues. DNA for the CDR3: TGTGCCACCGGAAGGACAGCCAACAATGAGCAGTTCTTC. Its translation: CATGRTANNEQFF.

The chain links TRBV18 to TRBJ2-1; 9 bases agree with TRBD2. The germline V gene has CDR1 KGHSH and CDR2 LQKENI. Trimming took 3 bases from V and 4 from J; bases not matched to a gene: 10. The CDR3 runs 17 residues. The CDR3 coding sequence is TGTGCCAGCTCACCGCTCTACACTAGCGGGCGTTACAATGAGCAGTTCTTC. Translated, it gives CASSPLYTSGRYNEQFF.

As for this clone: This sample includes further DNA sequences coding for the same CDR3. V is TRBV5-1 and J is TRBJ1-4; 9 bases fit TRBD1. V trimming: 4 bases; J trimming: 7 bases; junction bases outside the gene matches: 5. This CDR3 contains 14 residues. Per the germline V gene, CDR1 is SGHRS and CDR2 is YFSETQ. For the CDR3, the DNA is TGCGCCAGCAGCCCCGGGACAGGGTCTGAAAAACTGTTTTTT. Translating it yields CASSPGTGSEKLFF.

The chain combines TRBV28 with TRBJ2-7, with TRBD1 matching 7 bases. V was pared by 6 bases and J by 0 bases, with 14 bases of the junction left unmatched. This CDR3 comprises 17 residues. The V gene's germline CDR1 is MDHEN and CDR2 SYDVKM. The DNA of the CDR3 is TGTGCCAGCAGCTCCCAAACCGGGACAGAGAGCTCCTACGAGCAGTACTTC. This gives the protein CASSSQTGTESSYEQYF.

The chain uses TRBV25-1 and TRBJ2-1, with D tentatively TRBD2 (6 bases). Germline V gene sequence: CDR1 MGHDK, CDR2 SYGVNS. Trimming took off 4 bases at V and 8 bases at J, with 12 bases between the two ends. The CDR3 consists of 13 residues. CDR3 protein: CASSGEEVDEQFF. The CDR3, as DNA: TGTGCCAGCAGTGGGGAGGAGGTCGATGAGCAGTTCTTC.